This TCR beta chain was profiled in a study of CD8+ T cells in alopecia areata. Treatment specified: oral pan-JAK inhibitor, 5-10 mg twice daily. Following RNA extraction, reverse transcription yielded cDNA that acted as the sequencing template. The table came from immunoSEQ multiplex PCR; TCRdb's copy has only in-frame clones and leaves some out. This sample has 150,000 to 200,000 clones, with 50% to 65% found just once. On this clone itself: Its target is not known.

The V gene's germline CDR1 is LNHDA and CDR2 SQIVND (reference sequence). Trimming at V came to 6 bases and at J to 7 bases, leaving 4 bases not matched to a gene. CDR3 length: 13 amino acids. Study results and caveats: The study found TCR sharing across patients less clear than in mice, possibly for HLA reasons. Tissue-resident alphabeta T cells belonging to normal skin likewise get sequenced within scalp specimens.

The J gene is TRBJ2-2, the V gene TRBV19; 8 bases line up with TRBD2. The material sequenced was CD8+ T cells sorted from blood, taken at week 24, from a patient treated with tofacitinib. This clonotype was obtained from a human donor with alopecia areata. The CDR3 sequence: CASSSGGYGELFF. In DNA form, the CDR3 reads TGTGCCAGTAGCAGCGGGGGTTACGGGGAGCTGTTTTTT.